This T cell receptor beta chain was recovered during a study of T cell responses to AZD1222 COVID-19 vaccine. Across the study: Recipients boosted at about 4 weeks or about 12 weeks are pooled.

TCRdb keeps only in-frame clones here, not all; method: immunoSEQ multiplex PCR. The sample records approximately 120,000 clones, approximately 89% being singletons. This clone was detected only a few times. Its antigen is as yet unknown. With V trimmed by 4 bases and J by 5 bases, 4 bases remained unmatched. The CDR3 is 14 amino acids. Looked up from germline, CDR1 is KGHSH and CDR2 is LQKENI. Whole-study results and caveats: Nearly half of the spike-specific TCRs reportedly recognize variant regions that carry no mutations. Donors, mostly white British, included more females; clonal diversity was possibly underestimated. Recipients of two AZD1222 doses showed rising Spike-specific TCR breadth and depth.

The sequence came from an adult in good health. This chain connects TRBV18 to TRBJ2-7; 11 nucleotides match TRBD1. The sample was peripheral blood, taken on day 0 of AZD1222 vaccination. CDR3 nucleotides: TGTGCCAGCTCACTTGGGACAGGGGGTGACGAGCAGTACTTC. Its translation is CASSLGTGGDEQYF.